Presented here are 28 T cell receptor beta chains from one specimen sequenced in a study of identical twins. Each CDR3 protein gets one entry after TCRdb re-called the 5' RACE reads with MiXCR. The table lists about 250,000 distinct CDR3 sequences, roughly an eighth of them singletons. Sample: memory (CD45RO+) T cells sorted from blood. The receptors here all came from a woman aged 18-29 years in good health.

The CDR3, as DNA: TGTGCCAGCAGCTTAGGGGACAAATTCGAGCAGTACTTC. It yields the protein CASSLGDKFEQYF. The J gene is TRBJ2-7, the V gene TRBV11-3; possibly TRBD1 for D (6 bases). Deletions cut 1 base from V and 6 bases from J, with 10 bases between. The CDR3 spans 13 residues. Germline values: CDR1 SGHNT, CDR2 YENEEA.

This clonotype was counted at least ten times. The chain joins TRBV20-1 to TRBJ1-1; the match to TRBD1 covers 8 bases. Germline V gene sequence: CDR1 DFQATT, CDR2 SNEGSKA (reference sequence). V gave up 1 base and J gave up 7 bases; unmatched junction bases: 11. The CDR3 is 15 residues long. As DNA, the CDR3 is TGCAGTGCTAGAGCCCCCCTTACAGGGGGGGGTGAAGCTTTCTTT. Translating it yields CSARAPLTGGGEAFF.

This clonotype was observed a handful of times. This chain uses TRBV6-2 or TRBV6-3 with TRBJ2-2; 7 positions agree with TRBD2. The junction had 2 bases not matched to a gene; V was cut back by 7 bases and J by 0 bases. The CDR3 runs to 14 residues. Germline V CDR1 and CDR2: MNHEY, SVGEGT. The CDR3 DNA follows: TGTGCCAGCAAGGGACTACCGAACACCGGGGAGCTGTTTTTT. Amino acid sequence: CASKGLPNTGELFF.

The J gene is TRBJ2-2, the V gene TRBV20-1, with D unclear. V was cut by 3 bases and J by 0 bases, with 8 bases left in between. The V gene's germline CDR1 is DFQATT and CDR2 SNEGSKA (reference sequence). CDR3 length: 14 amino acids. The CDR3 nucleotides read TGCAGTGCTAGCGGACGGTCGAACACCGGGGAGCTGTTTTTT. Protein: CSASGRSNTGELFF.

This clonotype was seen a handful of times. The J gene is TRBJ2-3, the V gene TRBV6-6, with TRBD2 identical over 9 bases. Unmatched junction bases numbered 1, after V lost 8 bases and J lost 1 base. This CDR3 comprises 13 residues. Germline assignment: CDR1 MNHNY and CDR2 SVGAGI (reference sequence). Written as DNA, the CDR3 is TGTGCCAGCTGGACTAGCGGCACAGATACGCAGTATTTT. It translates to CASWTSGTDTQYF.

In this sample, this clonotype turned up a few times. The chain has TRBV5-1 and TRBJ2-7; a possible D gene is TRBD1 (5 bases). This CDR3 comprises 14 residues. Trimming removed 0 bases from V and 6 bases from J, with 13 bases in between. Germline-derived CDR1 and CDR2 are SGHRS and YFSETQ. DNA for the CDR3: TGCGCCAGCAGCTTGGGGTCAGGGTTGGGCGAGCAGTACTTC. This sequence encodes CASSLGSGLGEQYF.

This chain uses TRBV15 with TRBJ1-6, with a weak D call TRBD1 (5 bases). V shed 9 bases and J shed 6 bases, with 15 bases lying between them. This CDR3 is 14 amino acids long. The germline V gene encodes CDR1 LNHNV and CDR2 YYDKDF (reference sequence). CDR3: CATSRGDRNSPLHF. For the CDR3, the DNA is TGTGCCACTTCCCGAGGGGATCGTAATTCACCCCTCCACTTT. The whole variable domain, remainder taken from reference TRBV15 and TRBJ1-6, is DAMVIQNPRYQVTQFGKPVTLSCSQTLNHNVMYWYQQKSSQAPKLLFHYYDKDFNNEADTPDNFQSRRPNTSFCFLDIRSPGLGDTAMYLCATSRGDRNSPLHFGNGTRLTVT.

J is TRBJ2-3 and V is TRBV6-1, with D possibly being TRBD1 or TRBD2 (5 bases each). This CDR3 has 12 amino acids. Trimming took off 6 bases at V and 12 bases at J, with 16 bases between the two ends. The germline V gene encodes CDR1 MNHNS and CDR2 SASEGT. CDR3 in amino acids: CASSPGTRTQYF. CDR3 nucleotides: TGTGCCAGCAGCCCCGGGACCAGGACTCAGTATTTT.

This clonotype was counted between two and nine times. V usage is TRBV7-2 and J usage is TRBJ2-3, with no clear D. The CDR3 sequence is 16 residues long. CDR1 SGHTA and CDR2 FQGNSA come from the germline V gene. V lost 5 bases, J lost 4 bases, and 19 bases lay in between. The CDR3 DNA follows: TGTGCCAGCAGCCCGCCGGGCCGAAGGAGCCCAGATACGCAGTATTTT. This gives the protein CASSPPGRRSPDTQYF.

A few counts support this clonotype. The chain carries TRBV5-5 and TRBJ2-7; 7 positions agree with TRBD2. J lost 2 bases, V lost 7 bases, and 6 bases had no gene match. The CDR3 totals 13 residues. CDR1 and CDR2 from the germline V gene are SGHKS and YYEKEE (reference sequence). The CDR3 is CASGERGPYEQYF. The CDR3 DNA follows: TGTGCCAGCGGGGAGCGGGGCCCCTACGAGCAGTACTTC.

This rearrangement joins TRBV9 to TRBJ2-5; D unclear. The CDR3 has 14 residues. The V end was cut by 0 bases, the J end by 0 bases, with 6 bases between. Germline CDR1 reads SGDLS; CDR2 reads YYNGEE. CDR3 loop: CASSVVGNQETQYF. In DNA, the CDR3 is TGTGCCAGCAGCGTAGTAGGGAACCAAGAGACCCAGTACTTC.

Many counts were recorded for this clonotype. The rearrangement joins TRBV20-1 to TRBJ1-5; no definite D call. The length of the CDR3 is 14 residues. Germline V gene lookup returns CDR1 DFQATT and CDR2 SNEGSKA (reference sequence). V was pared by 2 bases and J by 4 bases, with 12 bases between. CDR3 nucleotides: TGCAGTGCTAGAAACCCCGGTGCGAATCAGCCCCAGCATTTT. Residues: CSARNPGANQPQHF.

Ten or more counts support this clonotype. DNA of the CDR3: TGTGCCAGCAGCTTGGCGGGGCGGGGGGGCTCCTACGAGCAGTACTTC. Its translation is CASSLAGRGGSYEQYF. J is TRBJ2-7 and V is TRBV5-6, with TRBD2 identical over 9 bases. This CDR3 contains 16 residues. V trimming: 0 bases; J trimming: 0 bases; junction bases outside the gene matches: 4. Looked up from germline, CDR1 is SGHDT and CDR2 is YYEEEE.

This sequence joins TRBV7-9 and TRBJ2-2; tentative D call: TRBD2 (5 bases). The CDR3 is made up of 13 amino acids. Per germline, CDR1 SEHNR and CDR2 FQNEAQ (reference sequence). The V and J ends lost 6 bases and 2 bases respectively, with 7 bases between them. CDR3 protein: CASRSSNTGELFF. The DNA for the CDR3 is TGTGCCAGCAGGTCTAGCAACACCGGGGAGCTGTTTTTT.

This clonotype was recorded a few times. In DNA form, the CDR3 reads TGTGCCAGTAGTACCCAAAGCACAGATACGCAGTATTTT. Translating it yields CASSTQSTDTQYF. The chain employs TRBV19 and TRBJ2-3; no clear D. The CDR3 spans 13 residues. The ends were cut back, 4 bases at V and 0 bases at J, with 5 bases in the middle. Germline-derived CDR1 and CDR2 are LNHDA and SQIVND (reference sequence).

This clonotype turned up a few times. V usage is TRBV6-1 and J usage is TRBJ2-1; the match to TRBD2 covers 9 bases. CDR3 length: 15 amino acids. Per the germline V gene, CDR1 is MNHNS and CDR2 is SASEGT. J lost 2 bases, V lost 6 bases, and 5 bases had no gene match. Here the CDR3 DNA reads TGTGCCAGCAGATGGCTAGCGGGGACCTACAATGAGCAGTTCTTC. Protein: CASRWLAGTYNEQFF.

Here the CDR3 DNA reads TGTGCCAGCACCGACAAGGGACGGCCGGATACGCAGTATTTT. Amino acid sequence: CASTDKGRPDTQYF. V and J are TRBV7-9 and TRBJ2-3, with D possibly called TRBD1 or TRBD2 (5 bases each). V dropped 7 bases and J dropped 6 bases, with 17 bases sitting between them. Germline CDR1 reads SEHNR; CDR2 reads FQNEAQ (reference sequence). The CDR3 is made up of 14 amino acids.

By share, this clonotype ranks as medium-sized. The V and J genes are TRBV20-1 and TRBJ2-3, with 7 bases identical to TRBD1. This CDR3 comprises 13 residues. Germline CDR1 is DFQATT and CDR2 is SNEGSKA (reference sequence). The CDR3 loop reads CILQGRGTDTQYF. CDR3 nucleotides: TGCATTTTACAGGGGCGCGGCACAGATACGCAGTATTTT.

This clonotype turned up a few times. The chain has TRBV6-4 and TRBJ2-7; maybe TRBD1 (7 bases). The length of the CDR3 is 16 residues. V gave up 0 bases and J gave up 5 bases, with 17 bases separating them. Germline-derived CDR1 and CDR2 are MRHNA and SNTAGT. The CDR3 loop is CASSDSIVEGAHEQYF. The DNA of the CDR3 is TGTGCCAGCAGTGACTCGATAGTGGAGGGGGCACACGAGCAGTACTTC.

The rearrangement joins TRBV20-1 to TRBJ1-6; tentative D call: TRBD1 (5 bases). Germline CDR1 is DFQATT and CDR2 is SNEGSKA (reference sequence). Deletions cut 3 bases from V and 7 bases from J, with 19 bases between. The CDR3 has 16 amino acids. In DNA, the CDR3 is TGCAGTGCTAGTGACCAGGGCCAGAGAAAGAATTCACCCCTCCACTTT. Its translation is CSASDQGQRKNSPLHF.

The CDR3 DNA follows: TGTGCCAGTAGTGAAAGCGGGACGAGCACAGATACGCAGTATTTT. This sequence encodes CASSESGTSTDTQYF. This rearrangement joins TRBV19 to TRBJ2-3, with 7 bases identical to TRBD2. This CDR3 region has 15 residues. Germline CDR1 LNHDA, CDR2 SQIVND (reference sequence). The V gene end was trimmed by 5 bases and the J gene end by 0 bases; junction bases not matched to a gene: 5.

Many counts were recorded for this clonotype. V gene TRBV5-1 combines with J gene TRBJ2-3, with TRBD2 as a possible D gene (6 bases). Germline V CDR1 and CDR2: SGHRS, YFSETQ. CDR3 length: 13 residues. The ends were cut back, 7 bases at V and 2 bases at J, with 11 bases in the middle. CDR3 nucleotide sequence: TGCGCCAGCCGGGACTCCCCCACAGATACGCAGTATTTT. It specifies CASRDSPTDTQYF.

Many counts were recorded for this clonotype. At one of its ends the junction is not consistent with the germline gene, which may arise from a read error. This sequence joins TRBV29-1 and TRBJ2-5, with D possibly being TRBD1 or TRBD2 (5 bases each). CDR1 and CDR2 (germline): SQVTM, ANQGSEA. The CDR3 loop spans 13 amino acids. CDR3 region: CSAEGDGQETQYF. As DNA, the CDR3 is TGCAGCGCTGAAGGGGACGGCCAAGAGACCCAGTACTTC.

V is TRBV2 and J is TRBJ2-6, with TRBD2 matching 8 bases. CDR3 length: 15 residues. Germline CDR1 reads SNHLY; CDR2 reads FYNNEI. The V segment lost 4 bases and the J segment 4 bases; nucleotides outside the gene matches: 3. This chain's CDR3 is CASSAGRAGANVLTF. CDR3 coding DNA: TGTGCCAGCAGTGCCGGGAGGGCCGGGGCCAACGTCCTGACTTTC.

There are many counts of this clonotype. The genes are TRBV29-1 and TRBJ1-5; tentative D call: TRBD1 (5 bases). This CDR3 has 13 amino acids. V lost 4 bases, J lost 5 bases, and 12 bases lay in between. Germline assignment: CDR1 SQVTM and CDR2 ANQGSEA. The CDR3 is CSVGGLGDQPQHF. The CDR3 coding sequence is TGCAGCGTTGGGGGACTAGGGGATCAGCCCCAGCATTTT. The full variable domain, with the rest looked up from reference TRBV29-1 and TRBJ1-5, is SAVISQKPSRDICQRGTSLTIQCQVDSQVTMMFWYRQQPGQSLTLIATANQGSEATYESGFVIDKFPISRPNLTFSTLTVSNMSPEDSSIYLCSVGGLGDQPQHFGDGTRLSIL.

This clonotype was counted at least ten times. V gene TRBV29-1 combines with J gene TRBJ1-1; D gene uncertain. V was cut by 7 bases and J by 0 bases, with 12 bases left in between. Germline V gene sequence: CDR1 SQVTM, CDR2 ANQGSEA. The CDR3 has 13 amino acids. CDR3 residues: CSGRWQLNTEAFF. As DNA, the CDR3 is TGCAGCGGCCGCTGGCAGTTGAACACTGAAGCTTTCTTT. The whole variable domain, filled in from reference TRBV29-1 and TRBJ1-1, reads SAVISQKPSRDICQRGTSLTIQCQVDSQVTMMFWYRQQPGQSLTLIATANQGSEATYESGFVIDKFPISRPNLTFSTLTVSNMSPEDSSIYLCSGRWQLNTEAFFGQGTRLTVV.

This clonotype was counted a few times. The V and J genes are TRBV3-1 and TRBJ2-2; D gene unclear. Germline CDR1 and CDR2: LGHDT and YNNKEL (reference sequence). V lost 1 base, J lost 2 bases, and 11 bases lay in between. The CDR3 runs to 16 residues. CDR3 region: CASSQAKVANTGELFF. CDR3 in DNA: TGTGCCAGCAGCCAAGCTAAGGTAGCCAACACCGGGGAGCTGTTTTTT.

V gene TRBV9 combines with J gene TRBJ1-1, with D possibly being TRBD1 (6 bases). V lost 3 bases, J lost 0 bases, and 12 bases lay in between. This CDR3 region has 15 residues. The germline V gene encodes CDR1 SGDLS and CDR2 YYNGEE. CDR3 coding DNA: TGTGCCAGCAGCGGGACAGCTGAGATGAACACTGAAGCTTTCTTT. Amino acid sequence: CASSGTAEMNTEAFF.